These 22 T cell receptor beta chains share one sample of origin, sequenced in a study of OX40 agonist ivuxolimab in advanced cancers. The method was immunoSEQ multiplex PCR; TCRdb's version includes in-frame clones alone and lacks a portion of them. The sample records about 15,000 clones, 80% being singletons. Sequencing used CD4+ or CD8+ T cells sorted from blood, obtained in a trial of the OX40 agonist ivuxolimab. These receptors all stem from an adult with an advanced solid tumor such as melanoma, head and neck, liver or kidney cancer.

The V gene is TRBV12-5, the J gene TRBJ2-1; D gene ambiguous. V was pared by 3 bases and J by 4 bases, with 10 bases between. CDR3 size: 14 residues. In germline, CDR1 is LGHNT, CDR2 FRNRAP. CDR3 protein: CASGFPDGYNEQFF. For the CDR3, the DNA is TGTGCTAGTGGTTTTCCGGACGGTTACAATGAGCAGTTCTTC.

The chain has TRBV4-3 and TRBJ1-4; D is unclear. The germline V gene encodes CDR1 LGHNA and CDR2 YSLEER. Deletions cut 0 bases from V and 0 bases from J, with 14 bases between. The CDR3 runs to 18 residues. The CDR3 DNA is TGCGCCAGCAGCCAAGATTCCCCAACATCTTCAACTAATGAAAAACTGTTTTTT. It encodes CASSQDSPTSSTNEKLFF.

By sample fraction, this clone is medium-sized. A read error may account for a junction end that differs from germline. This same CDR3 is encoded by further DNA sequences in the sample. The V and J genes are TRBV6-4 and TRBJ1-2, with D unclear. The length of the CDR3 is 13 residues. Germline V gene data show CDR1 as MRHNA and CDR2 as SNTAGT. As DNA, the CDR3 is TGTGCCAGCAGCGACTTCAGTTATTATGGCTACACCTTC. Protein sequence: CASSDFSYYGYTF.

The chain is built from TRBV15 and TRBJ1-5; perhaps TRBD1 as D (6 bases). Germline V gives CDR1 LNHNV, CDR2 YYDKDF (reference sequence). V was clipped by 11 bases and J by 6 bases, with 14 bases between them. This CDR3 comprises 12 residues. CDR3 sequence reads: CASSGAGQPQHF. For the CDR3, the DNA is TGTGCCTCTTCAGGGGCCGGTCAGCCCCAGCATTTT.

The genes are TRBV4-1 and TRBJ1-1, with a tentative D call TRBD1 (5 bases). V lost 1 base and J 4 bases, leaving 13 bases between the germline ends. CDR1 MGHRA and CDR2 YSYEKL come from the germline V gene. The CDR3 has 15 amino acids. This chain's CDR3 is CASSQGQSATTEAFF. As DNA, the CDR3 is TGCGCCAGCAGCCAAGGACAGAGCGCGACCACTGAAGCTTTCTTT.

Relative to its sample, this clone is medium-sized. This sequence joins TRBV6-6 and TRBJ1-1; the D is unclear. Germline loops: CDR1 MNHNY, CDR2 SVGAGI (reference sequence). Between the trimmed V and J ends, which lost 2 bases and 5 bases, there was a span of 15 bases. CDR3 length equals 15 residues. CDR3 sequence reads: CASSYLTAGSTEAFF. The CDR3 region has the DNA TGTGCCAGCAGTTACCTGACGGCGGGTAGTACTGAAGCTTTCTTT.

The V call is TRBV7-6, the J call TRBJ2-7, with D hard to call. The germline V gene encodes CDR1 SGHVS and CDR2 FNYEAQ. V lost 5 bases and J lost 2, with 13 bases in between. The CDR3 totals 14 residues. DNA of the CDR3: TGTGCCAGCAGCGGTGCAGGCCTCCCCTACGAGCAGTACTTC. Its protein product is CASSGAGLPYEQYF.

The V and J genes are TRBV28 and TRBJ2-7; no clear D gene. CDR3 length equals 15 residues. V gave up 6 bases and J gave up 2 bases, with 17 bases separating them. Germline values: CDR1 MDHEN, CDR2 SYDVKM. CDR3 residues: CASRPNTWDPYEQYF. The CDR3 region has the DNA TGTGCCAGCAGACCGAATACATGGGATCCCTACGAGCAGTACTTC.

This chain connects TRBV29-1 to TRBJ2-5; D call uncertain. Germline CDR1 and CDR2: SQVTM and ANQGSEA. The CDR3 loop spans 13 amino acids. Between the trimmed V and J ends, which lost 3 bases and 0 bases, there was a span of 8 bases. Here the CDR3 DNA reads TGCAGCGTTGAGGGTCCGGACCAAGAGACCCAGTACTTC. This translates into CSVEGPDQETQYF.

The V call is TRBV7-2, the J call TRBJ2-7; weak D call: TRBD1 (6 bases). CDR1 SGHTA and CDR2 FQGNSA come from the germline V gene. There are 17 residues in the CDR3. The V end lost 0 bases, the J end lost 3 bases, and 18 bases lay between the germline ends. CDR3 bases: TGTGCCAGCAGCTTAGCGATCGGTTGGGACAACTTCTACGAGCAGTACTTC. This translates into CASSLAIGWDNFYEQYF.

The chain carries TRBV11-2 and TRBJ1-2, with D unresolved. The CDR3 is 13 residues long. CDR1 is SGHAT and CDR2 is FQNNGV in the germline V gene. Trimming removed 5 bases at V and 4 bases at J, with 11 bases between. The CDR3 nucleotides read TGTGCCAGCAGCAACCTAAGAAGCTATGGCTACACCTTC. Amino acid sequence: CASSNLRSYGYTF.

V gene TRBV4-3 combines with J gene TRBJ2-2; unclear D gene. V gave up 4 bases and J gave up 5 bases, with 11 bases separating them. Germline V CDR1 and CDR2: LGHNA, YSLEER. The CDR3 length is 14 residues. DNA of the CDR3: TGCGCCAGCAGCCTCTCGGTGTGGACCGGGGAGCTGTTTTTT. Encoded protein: CASSLSVWTGELFF.

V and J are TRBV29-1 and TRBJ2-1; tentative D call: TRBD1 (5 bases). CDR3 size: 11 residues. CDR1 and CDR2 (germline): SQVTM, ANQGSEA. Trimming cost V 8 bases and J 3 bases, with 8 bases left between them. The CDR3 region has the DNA TGCAGCACTGACAGCTACAATGAGCAGTTCTTC. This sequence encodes CSTDSYNEQFF.

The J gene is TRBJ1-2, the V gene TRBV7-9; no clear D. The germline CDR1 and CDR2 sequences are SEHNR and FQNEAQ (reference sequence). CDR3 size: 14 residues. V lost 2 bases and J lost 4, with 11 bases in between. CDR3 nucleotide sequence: TGTGCCAGCAGCTTAATAGGGCAGGCCTATGGCTACACCTTC. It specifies CASSLIGQAYGYTF. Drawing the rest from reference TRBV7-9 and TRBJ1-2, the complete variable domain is DTGVSQNPRHKITKRGQNVTFRCDPISEHNRLYWYRQTLGQGPEFLTYFQNEAQLEKSRLLSDRFSAERPKGSFSTLEIQRTEQGDSAMYLCASSLIGQAYGYTFGSGTRLTVV.

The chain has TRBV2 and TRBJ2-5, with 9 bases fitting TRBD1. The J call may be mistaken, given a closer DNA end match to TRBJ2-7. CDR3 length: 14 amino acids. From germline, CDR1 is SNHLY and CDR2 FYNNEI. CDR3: CASIGTGILDEQYF. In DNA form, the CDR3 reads TGTGCCAGCATAGGGACAGGGATTTTGGACGAGCAGTACTTC.

As DNA, the CDR3 is TGTGCCAGCAGCTTTTATGGGGCGCCGACTGAAGCTTTCTTT. Its translation: CASSFYGAPTEAFF. This chain connects TRBV5-4 to TRBJ1-1; a possible D gene is TRBD1 (5 bases). Trimming stripped 2 bases from V and 5 bases from J, with 13 bases between. Germline CDR1 SGHNT, CDR2 YYREEE (reference sequence). The CDR3 is made up of 14 amino acids.

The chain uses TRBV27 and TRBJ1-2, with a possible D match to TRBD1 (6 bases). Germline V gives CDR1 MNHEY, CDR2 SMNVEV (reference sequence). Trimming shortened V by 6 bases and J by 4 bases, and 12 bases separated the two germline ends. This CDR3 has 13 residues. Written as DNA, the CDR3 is TGTGCCAGCAGCCCGGGACACCTCTATGGCTACACCTTC. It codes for CASSPGHLYGYTF.

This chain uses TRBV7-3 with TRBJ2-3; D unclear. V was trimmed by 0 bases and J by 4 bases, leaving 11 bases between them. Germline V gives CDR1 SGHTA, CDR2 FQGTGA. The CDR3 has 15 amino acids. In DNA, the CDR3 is TGTGCCAGCAGCTTAACTGGCGCTGCAGCAGATACGCAGTATTTT. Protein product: CASSLTGAAADTQYF.

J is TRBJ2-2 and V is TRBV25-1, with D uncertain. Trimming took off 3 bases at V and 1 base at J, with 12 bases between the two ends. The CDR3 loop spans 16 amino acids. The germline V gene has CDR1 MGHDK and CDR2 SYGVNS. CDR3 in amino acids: CASSEGRVGNTGELFF. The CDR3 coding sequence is TGTGCCAGCAGTGAGGGAAGGGTCGGGAACACCGGGGAGCTGTTTTTT.

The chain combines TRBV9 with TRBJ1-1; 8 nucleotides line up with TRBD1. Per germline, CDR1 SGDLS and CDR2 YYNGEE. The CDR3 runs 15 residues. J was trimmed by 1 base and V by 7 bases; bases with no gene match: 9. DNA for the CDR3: TGTGCCAGCGGCGAATCCGGGACAGGGAACACTGAAGCTTTCTTT. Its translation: CASGESGTGNTEAFF. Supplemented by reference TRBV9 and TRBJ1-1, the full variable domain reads DSGVTQTPKHLITATGQRVTLRCSPRSGDLSVYWYQQSLDQGLQFLIQYYNGEERAKGNILERFSAQQFPDLHSELNLSSLELGDSALYFCASGESGTGNTEAFFGQGTRLTVV.

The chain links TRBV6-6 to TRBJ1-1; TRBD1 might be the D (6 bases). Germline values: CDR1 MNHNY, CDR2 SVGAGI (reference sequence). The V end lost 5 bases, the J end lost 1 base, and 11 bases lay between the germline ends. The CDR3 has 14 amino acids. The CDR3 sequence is CASSRDTKNTEAFF. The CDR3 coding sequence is TGTGCCAGCAGTAGGGACACTAAGAACACTGAAGCTTTCTTT.

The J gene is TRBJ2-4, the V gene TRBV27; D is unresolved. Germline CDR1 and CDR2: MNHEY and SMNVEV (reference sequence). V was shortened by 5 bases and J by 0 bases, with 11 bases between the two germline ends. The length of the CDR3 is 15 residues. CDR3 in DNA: TGTGCCAGCAGTGATCTGGGCCTAGCCAAAAACATTCAGTACTTC. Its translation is CASSDLGLAKNIQYF.